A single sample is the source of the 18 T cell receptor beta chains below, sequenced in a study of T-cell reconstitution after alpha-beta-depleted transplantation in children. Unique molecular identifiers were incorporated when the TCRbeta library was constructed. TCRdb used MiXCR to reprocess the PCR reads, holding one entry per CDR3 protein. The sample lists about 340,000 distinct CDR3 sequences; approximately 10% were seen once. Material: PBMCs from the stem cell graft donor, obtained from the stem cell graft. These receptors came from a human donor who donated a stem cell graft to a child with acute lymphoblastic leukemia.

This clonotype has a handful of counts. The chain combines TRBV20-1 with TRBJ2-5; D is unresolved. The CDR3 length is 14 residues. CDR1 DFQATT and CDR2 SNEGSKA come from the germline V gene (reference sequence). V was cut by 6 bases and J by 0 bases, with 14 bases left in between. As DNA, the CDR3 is TGCAGTGCCCAGGATTCGGATTACCAAGAGACCCAGTACTTC. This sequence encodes CSAQDSDYQETQYF.

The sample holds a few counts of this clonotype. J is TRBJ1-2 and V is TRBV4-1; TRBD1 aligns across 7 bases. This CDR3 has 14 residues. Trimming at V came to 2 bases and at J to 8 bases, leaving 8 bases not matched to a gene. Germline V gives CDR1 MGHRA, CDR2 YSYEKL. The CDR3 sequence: CASSQLTGDRGYTF. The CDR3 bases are TGCGCCAGCAGCCAACTAACAGGGGACAGAGGCTACACCTTC.

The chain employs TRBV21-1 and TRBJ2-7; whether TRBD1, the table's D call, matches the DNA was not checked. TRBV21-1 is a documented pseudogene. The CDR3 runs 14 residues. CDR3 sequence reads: CASWPGTGINEQYF. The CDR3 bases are TGTGCCAGCTGGCCCGGGACAGGGATAAACGAGCAGTACTTC.

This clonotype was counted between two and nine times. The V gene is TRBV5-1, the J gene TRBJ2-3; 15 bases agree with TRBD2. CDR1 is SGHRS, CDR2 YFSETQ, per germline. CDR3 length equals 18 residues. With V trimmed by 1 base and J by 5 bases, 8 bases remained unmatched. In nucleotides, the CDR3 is TGCGCCAGCAGCTTGAAACCGGGACTAGCGGGAGGCAGAGATACGCAGTATTTT. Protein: CASSLKPGLAGGRDTQYF.

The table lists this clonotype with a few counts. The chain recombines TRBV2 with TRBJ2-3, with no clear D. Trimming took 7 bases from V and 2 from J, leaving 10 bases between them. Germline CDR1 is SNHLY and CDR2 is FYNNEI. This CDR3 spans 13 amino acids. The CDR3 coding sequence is TGTGCCAGCACCACGTCTTACACAGATACGCAGTATTTT. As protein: CASTTSYTDTQYF.

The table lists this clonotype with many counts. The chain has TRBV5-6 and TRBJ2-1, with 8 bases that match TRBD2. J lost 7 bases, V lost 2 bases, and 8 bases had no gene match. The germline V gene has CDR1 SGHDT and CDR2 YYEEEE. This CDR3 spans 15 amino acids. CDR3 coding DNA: TGTGCCAGCAGCTTAGCGGGAGAGGATGGGAATGAGCAGTTCTTC. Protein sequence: CASSLAGEDGNEQFF.

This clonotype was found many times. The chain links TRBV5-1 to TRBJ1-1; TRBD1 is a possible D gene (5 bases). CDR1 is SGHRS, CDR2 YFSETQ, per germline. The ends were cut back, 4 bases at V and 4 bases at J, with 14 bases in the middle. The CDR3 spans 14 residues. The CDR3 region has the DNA TGCGCCAGCAGCCTGGGGGGACTCGGCACTGAAGCTTTCTTT. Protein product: CASSLGGLGTEAFF.

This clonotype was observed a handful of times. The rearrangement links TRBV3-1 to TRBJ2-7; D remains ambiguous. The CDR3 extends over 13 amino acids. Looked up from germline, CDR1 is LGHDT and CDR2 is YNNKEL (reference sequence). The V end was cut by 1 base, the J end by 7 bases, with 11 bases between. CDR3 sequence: CASSQVLAPEQYF. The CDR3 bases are TGTGCCAGCAGCCAAGTTCTGGCACCGGAGCAGTACTTC.

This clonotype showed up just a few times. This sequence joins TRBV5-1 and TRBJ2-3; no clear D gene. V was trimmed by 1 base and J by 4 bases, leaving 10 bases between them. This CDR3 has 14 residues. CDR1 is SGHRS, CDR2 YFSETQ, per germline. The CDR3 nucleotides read TGCGCCAGCAGCTTGATTACCACATCAGATACGCAGTATTTT. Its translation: CASSLITTSDTQYF.

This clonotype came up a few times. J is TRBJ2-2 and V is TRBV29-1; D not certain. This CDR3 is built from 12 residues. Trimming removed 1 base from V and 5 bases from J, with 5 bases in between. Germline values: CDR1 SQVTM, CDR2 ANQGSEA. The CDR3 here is CSVEGQTGELFF. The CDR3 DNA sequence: TGCAGCGTTGAAGGGCAGACCGGGGAGCTGTTTTTT.

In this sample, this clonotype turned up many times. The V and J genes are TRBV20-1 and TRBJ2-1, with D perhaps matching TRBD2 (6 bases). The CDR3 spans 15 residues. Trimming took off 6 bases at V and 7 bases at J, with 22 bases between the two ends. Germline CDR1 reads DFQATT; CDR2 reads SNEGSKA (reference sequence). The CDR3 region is CSARGLTGELNEQFF. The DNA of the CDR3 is TGCAGTGCCCGGGGACTGACGGGAGAGCTTAATGAGCAGTTCTTC.

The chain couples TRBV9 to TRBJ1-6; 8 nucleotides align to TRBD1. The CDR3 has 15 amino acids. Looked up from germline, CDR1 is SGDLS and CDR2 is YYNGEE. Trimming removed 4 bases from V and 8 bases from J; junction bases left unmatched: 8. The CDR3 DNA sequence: TGTGCCAGCAGCCTAAAGACAGGGGTGGATTCACCCCTCCACTTT. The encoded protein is CASSLKTGVDSPLHF. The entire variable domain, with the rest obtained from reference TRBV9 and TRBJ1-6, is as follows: DSGVTQTPKHLITATGQRVTLRCSPRSGDLSVYWYQQSLDQGLQFLIQYYNGEERAKGNILERFSAQQFPDLHSELNLSSLELGDSALYFCASSLKTGVDSPLHFGNGTRLTVT.

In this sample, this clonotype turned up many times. CDR3 sequence (DNA): TGTGCCAGCAGCGTAAGTCCTAGCGGGAGGGTCAATGAGCAGTTCTTC. Translation gives CASSVSPSGRVNEQFF. V gene TRBV9 combines with J gene TRBJ2-1; 12 bases fit TRBD2. The CDR3 is made up of 16 amino acids. The V segment lost 1 base and the J segment 6 bases; nucleotides outside the gene matches: 5. The germline gives CDR1 SGDLS, CDR2 YYNGEE.

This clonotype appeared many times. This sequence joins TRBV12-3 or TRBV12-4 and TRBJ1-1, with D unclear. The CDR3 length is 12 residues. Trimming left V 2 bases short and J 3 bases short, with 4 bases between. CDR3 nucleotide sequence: TGTGCCAGCAGTTTACGTGACACTGAAGCTTTCTTT. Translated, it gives CASSLRDTEAFF.

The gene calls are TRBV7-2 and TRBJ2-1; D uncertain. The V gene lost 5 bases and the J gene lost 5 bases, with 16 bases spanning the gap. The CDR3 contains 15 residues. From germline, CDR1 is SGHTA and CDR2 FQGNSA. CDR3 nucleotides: TGTGCCAGCAGCCTCCCCCCCGCAGGAGACAATGAGCAGTTCTTC. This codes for CASSLPPAGDNEQFF.

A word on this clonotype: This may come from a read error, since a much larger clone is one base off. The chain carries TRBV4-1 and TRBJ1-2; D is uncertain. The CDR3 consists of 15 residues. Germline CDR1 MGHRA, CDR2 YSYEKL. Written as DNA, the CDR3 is TGCGCCAGCAGCCAAGATATAGCAGCTAACTATGGCCACACCTTC. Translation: CASSQDIAANYGHTF.

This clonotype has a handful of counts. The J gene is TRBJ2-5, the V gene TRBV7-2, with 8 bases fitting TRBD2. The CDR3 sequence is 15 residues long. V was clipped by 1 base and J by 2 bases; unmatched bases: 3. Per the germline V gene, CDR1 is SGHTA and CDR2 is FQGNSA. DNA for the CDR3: TGTGCCAGCAGCTTAGGACTAGCGACTCAAGAGACCCAGTACTTC. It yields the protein CASSLGLATQETQYF.

The CDR3 DNA reads as TGCAGTGCCCTATCGAGGGCGGCCTACGAGCAGTACTTC. This gives the protein CSALSRAAYEQYF. The J gene is TRBJ2-7, the V gene TRBV20-1; possibly TRBD2 for D (5 bases). Trimming took 6 bases from V and 2 from J, leaving 14 bases between them. The germline V gene encodes CDR1 DFQATT and CDR2 SNEGSKA (reference sequence). The CDR3 sequence is 13 residues long.